These 29 T cell receptor beta chains were all obtained from the same sample, sequenced in a study of T cell responses to AZD1222 COVID-19 vaccine. Assay: immunoSEQ multiplex PCR; the TCRdb copy retains only in-frame clones and omits some. This sample yields about 53,000 clones, of which less than 85% are seen a single time; roughly a quarter belongs to the top ten. Sequencing was performed on peripheral blood, taken on day 0 of AZD1222 vaccination. These receptors originate from an adult in good health.

There are a few counts of this clone. The rearrangement uses TRBV19 and TRBJ1-2, with TRBD1 identical over 12 bases. Trimming removed 4 bases from V and 4 bases from J; junction bases left unmatched: 7. This CDR3 has 16 residues. Germline V gene sequence: CDR1 LNHDA, CDR2 SQIVND (reference sequence). The CDR3 reads CASSRSGTGGGYGYTF. The CDR3, as DNA: TGTGCCAGTAGTAGGTCCGGGACAGGGGGCGGCTATGGCTACACCTTC.

The chain is built from TRBV9 and TRBJ1-3, with 7 bases identical to TRBD1. Trimming removed 3 bases from V and 2 bases from J; junction bases left unmatched: 5. This CDR3 has 15 amino acids. Germline V lookup: CDR1 SGDLS, CDR2 YYNGEE. The CDR3 DNA is TGTGCCAGCAGCGCAAGAGGGGGCGCTGGAAACACCATATATTTT. Protein: CASSARGGAGNTIYF.

This clone was counted between two and nine times. The rearrangement links TRBV9 to TRBJ1-3; no clear D gene. Trimming removed 0 bases at V and 6 bases at J, with 4 bases between. CDR1 is SGDLS and CDR2 is YYNGEE in the germline V gene. The CDR3 runs to 12 residues. CDR3 nucleotide sequence: TGTGCCAGCAGCGTAGCGGAAAACACCATATATTTT. This encodes CASSVAENTIYF. The full variable domain, with the rest looked up from reference TRBV9 and TRBJ1-3, is DSGVTQTPKHLITATGQRVTLRCSPRSGDLSVYWYQQSLDQGLQFLIQYYNGEERAKGNILERFSAQQFPDLHSELNLSSLELGDSALYFCASSVAENTIYFGEGSWLTVV.

The rearrangement uses TRBV28 and TRBJ2-1; D not certain. The CDR3 runs 12 residues. CDR1 is MDHEN, CDR2 SYDVKM, per germline. V lost 6 bases, J lost 15 bases, and 18 bases lay in between. The CDR3 nucleotides are TGTGCCAGCAGCGATAGGGTTGGGCGCTCGTTCTTC. It translates to CASSDRVGRSFF.

V is TRBV29-1 and J is TRBJ2-5; TRBD2 matches 8 bases. CDR1 and CDR2 from the germline V gene are SQVTM and ANQGSEA. The V gene end was trimmed by 5 bases and the J gene end by 5 bases; junction bases not matched to a gene: 19. The CDR3 sequence is 17 residues long. DNA for the CDR3: TGCAGCGTTACTCTTGAGCGGGAGTTAACCGGGAGGGAGACCCAGTACTTC. This encodes CSVTLERELTGRETQYF.

The CDR3 here is CASQGRSGANVLTF. CDR3 DNA sequence: TGCGCCAGCCAGGGCCGCTCTGGGGCCAACGTCCTGACTTTC. The chain joins TRBV5-1 to TRBJ2-6; weak D call: TRBD1 (5 bases). The CDR3 has 14 amino acids. CDR1 and CDR2 (germline): SGHRS, YFSETQ. The ends were cut back, 7 bases at V and 0 bases at J, with 8 bases in the middle.

The V and J genes are TRBV29-1 and TRBJ1-1, with D perhaps matching TRBD1 (5 bases). The ends were cut back, 4 bases at V and 5 bases at J, with 20 bases in the middle. The length of the CDR3 is 15 residues. Germline V CDR1 and CDR2: SQVTM, ANQGSEA. The CDR3 protein is CSVVEGGTRGTEAFF. CDR3 nucleotide sequence: TGCAGCGTTGTTGAAGGCGGGACCCGGGGAACTGAAGCTTTCTTT.

This clone was seen more than once but under ten times. The genes are TRBV5-6 and TRBJ1-1; the D gene is possibly TRBD1 (5 bases). CDR1 and CDR2 from the germline V gene are SGHDT and YYEEEE. The V and J ends lost 4 bases and 6 bases respectively, with 16 bases between them. The CDR3 is made up of 14 amino acids. The CDR3 sequence: CASSPRTILPEAFF. The CDR3 DNA is TGTGCCAGCAGCCCCCGGACAATACTCCCTGAAGCTTTCTTT.

V is TRBV5-1 and J is TRBJ2-7; no reliable D call. Germline V lookup: CDR1 SGHRS, CDR2 YFSETQ. Trimming stripped 0 bases from V and 0 bases from J, with 7 bases between. The CDR3 contains 14 residues. The CDR3 here is CASSLAEPSYEQYF. DNA of the CDR3: TGCGCCAGCAGCTTGGCCGAACCCTCCTACGAGCAGTACTTC.

V usage is TRBV5-3 and J usage is TRBJ2-7, with 13 positions matching TRBD2. TRBV5-3 has ORF status, its function being uncertain. This CDR3 is built from 13 residues. V lost 3 bases, J lost 7 bases, and 1 base stayed unmatched. CDR3 in DNA: TGTGCCAGAAGCTGGGGACTAGCGGGAGAGCAGTACTTC. Translating it yields CARSWGLAGEQYF.

The V call is TRBV4-1, the J call TRBJ2-3, with 12 positions matching TRBD1. This CDR3 has 17 residues. V lost 2 bases to trimming and J lost 3 bases; unmatched junction nucleotides: 6. Per germline, CDR1 MGHRA and CDR2 YSYEKL. CDR3 amino acids: CASSQLGTGGGTDTQYF. CDR3 bases: TGCGCCAGCAGCCAACTAGGGACAGGGGGCGGAACAGATACGCAGTATTTT.

The chain has TRBV5-1 and TRBJ1-2; D gene uncertain. Trimming shortened V by 6 bases and J by 7 bases, and 7 bases separated the two germline ends. Germline CDR1 and CDR2: SGHRS and YFSETQ. This CDR3 contains 10 residues. CDR3 bases: TGCGCCAGCACCCAACTTGGCTACACCTTC. This gives the protein CASTQLGYTF.

The gene calls are TRBV2 and TRBJ1-1, with 11 bases that match TRBD1. The germline V gene encodes CDR1 SNHLY and CDR2 FYNNEI. This CDR3 comprises 16 residues. V lost 6 bases, J lost 3 bases, and 9 bases stayed unmatched. The CDR3 DNA reads as TGTGCCAGCAGCCACCCTTCGGGACAGGGGGACACTGAAGCTTTCTTT. It yields the protein CASSHPSGQGDTEAFF.

This clone was recorded once. V usage is TRBV5-1 and J usage is TRBJ2-2, with D tentatively TRBD2 (6 bases). Trimming stripped 3 bases from V and 0 bases from J, with 15 bases between. The CDR3 spans 17 residues. Germline CDR1 reads SGHRS; CDR2 reads YFSETQ. The chain's CDR3 is CASSSGFSGANTGELFF. The CDR3 DNA reads as TGCGCCAGCAGCTCCGGTTTTAGCGGAGCGAACACCGGGGAGCTGTTTTTT. Drawing the rest from reference TRBV5-1 and TRBJ2-2, the complete variable domain is KAGVTQTPRYLIKTRGQQVTLSCSPISGHRSVSWYQQTPGQGLQFLFEYFSETQRNKGNFPGRFSGRQFSNSRSEMNVSTLELGDSALYLCASSSGFSGANTGELFFGEGSRLTVL.

This sequence joins TRBV11-2 and TRBJ1-4; D possibly corresponds to TRBD1 (5 bases). The CDR3 length is 14 residues. The V end lost 3 bases, the J end lost 3 bases, and 8 bases lay between the germline ends. Germline CDR1 reads SGHAT; CDR2 reads FQNNGV. The CDR3 here is CASSLGGANEKLFF. The CDR3 region has the DNA TGTGCCAGCAGCTTGGGGGGGGCTAATGAAAAACTGTTTTTT.

The chain carries TRBV27 and TRBJ1-2, with D unresolved. Trimming cost V 8 bases and J 1 base, with 32 bases left between them. Germline-derived CDR1 and CDR2 are MNHEY and SMNVEV (reference sequence). The CDR3 runs 20 residues. CDR3 bases: TGTGCCAGCCCAACTAAGCCTCTGAGGGTAGACCCACGCGTTAACTATGGCTACACCTTC. This sequence encodes CASPTKPLRVDPRVNYGYTF.

The gene calls are TRBV2 and TRBJ1-6; the match to TRBD1 covers 8 bases. The CDR3 is 15 amino acids. Trimming removed 6 bases from V and 5 bases from J; junction bases left unmatched: 6. Germline values: CDR1 SNHLY, CDR2 FYNNEI. The CDR3 reads CASSPLTGDNSPLHF. The CDR3 nucleotides read TGTGCCAGCAGCCCCCTGACAGGGGATAATTCACCCCTCCACTTT.

This chain joins TRBV7-2 and TRBJ1-2; no reliable D call. Deletions cut 1 base from V and 5 bases from J, with 8 bases between. The CDR3 has 13 residues. The germline gives CDR1 SGHTA, CDR2 FQGNSA. CDR3 sequence reads: CASSLGTPYGYTF. The CDR3 DNA reads TGTGCCAGCAGCTTAGGGACTCCATATGGCTACACCTTC. Drawing the rest from reference TRBV7-2 and TRBJ1-2, the complete variable domain is GAGVSQSPSNKVTEKGKDVELRCDPISGHTALYWYRQSLGQGLEFLIYFQGNSAPDKSGLPSDRFSAERTGGSVSTLTIQRTQQEDSAVYLCASSLGTPYGYTFGSGTRLTVV.

This sequence joins TRBV28 and TRBJ1-2; no clear D gene. The length of the CDR3 is 11 residues. With 4 bases removed from V and 5 bases from J, the gap between germline ends came to 5 bases. In germline, CDR1 is MDHEN, CDR2 SYDVKM. CDR3 loop: CASSSRYGYTF. The CDR3 region has the DNA TGTGCCAGCAGTTCCCGTTATGGCTACACCTTC.

The CDR3 protein is CASSLETGDASNYGYTF. For the CDR3, the DNA is TGTGCCAGCAGCCTAGAGACAGGGGACGCGTCGAACTATGGCTACACCTTC. The chain has TRBV3-1 (or the pseudogene TRBV3-2) and TRBJ1-2, with 8 positions matching TRBD1. Germline CDR1 reads LGHDT; CDR2 reads YNNKEL (reference sequence). The CDR3 length is 17 residues. V was clipped by 4 bases and J by 2 bases; unmatched bases: 12.

Concerning this clone itself: Relative to the germline gene, one junction end is altered; a read error may explain this. The CDR3 here is CASSRNSGTDKGGSF. The CDR3 DNA follows: TGTGCCAGTAGTAGAAATTCCGGGACAGACAAGGGGGGAAGCTTC. The J gene is TRBJ1-2, the V gene TRBV19; 7 nucleotides line up with TRBD1. CDR3 size: 15 residues. The V gene's germline CDR1 is LNHDA and CDR2 SQIVND (reference sequence). The full variable domain, with the rest looked up from reference TRBV19 and TRBJ1-2, is DGGITQSPKYLFRKEGQNVTLSCEQNLNHDAMYWYRQDPGQGLRLIYYSQIVNDFQKGDIAEGYSVSREKKESFPLTVTSAQKNPTAFYLCASSRNSGTDKGGSFGSGTRLTVV.

This chain joins TRBV7-2 and TRBJ1-3, with D possibly being TRBD1 (5 bases). V was pared by 2 bases and J by 4 bases, with 15 bases between. CDR1 and CDR2 from the germline V gene are SGHTA and FQGNSA. There are 16 residues in the CDR3. Here the CDR3 DNA reads TGTGCCAGCAGCTTACGTAGAGGGGTACTGGGAAACACCATATATTTT. Its translation is CASSLRRGVLGNTIYF.

The rearrangement links TRBV5-1 to TRBJ1-2; D may be TRBD1 (6 bases). The germline V gene has CDR1 SGHRS and CDR2 YFSETQ. Trimming took off 4 bases at V and 4 bases at J, with 17 bases between the two ends. CDR3 length: 15 residues. In DNA form, the CDR3 reads TGCGCCAGCAGCCCGGTGTTGGGGGCAAGCTATGGCTACACCTTC. Translating gives CASSPVLGASYGYTF.

This chain joins TRBV12-3 or TRBV12-4 and TRBJ1-1, with a tentative D call TRBD1 (6 bases). Trimming shortened V by 6 bases and J by 8 bases, and 13 bases separated the two germline ends. CDR3 size: 12 residues. The CDR3 DNA is TGTGCCAGCAGACAGGGTCCCGTGGAAGCTTTCTTT. This translates into CASRQGPVEAFF.

V and J are TRBV28 and TRBJ1-2; TRBD1 matches 9 bases. The CDR3 loop spans 13 amino acids. The trim removed 5 bases at V and 7 bases at J, leaving 5 bases unmatched. Germline V gene sequence: CDR1 MDHEN, CDR2 SYDVKM. The CDR3 nucleotides read TGTGCCAGCAGTAGTACAGGGGGCTCTGGCTACACCTTC. Amino acid sequence: CASSSTGGSGYTF.

This clone came up once. The rearrangement joins TRBV3-1 (or the pseudogene TRBV3-2) to TRBJ2-6; D may correspond to TRBD1 or TRBD2 (5 bases each). Per the germline V gene, CDR1 is LGHDT and CDR2 is YNNKEL (reference sequence). V was pared by 5 bases and J by 4 bases, with 18 bases between. This CDR3 comprises 17 residues. The DNA of the CDR3 is TGTGCCAGCAGCTACGGGACGTTAATTGTCGGGGCCAACGTCCTGACTTTC. It translates to CASSYGTLIVGANVLTF.

The gene calls are TRBV27 and TRBJ1-2; a weak D match, TRBD1 (5 bases). CDR3 size: 16 residues. Germline V gene data show CDR1 as MNHEY and CDR2 as SMNVEV (reference sequence). V was trimmed by 1 base and J by 5 bases, leaving 17 bases between them. CDR3 in DNA: TGTGCCAGCAGTTTATACTACAGGTTAGCTCCTTATGGCTACACCTTC. Translating gives CASSLYYRLAPYGYTF.

This clone was seen ten or more times. CDR3 region: CASSVQNEQYF. DNA for the CDR3: TGTGCCAGCAGTGTTCAAAACGAGCAGTACTTC. The gene calls are TRBV2 and TRBJ2-7; D gene uncertain. CDR1 is SNHLY and CDR2 is FYNNEI in the germline V gene. The V and J ends lost 4 bases and 5 bases respectively, with 6 bases between them. This CDR3 has 11 amino acids.

CDR3 DNA: TGTGCCAGCAGTTGGGACGGCGACGGGAACACTGAAGCTTTCTTT. Translated, it gives CASSWDGDGNTEAFF. The chain couples TRBV7-6 to TRBJ1-1, with a possible D match to TRBD1 (5 bases). This CDR3 has 15 residues. The V gene lost 6 bases and the J gene lost 1 base, with 15 bases spanning the gap. Germline V gene data show CDR1 as SGHVS and CDR2 as FNYEAQ.